This T cell receptor beta chain was found in a study of blood T cell repertoires in COVID-19. The assay was immunoSEQ multiplex PCR, and TCRdb's table has in-frame clones only and misses some. The table shows tens of thousands of clones, with 88% occurring only once. CDR1 SGHAT and CDR2 FQDESV come from the germline V gene (reference sequence). The length of the CDR3 is 14 residues. The trim removed 2 bases at V and 10 bases at J, leaving 6 bases unmatched. The chain links TRBV11-1 to TRBJ2-1, with TRBD2 matching over 9 bases. The receptor was isolated from a human donor in a cohort sampled during active COVID-19. Material for sequencing was peripheral blood. This CDR3 is CASSLRGGAVEQFF. The CDR3 DNA reads TGTGCCAGCAGCTTACGCGGGGGGGCGGTAGAGCAGTTCTTC.